These 28 T cell receptor beta chains share one sample of origin, sequenced in a study of cytomegalovirus exposure and HLA in healthy donors. Both 60 Vbeta primers and 13 Jbeta primers went into the PCR. The protocol was immunoSEQ multiplex PCR, while the TCRdb copy is restricted to in-frame clones and leaves out a portion. The sample shows about 170,000 clones, 84% of them seen only once. Sequenced sample: PBMCs. All receptors derive from a boy between 2 and 10 years old in good health and CMV-seronegative.

This chain links TRBV6-1 with TRBJ2-5; TRBD2 matches at 8 bases. V gave up 3 bases and J gave up 0 bases; unmatched junction bases: 3. Germline-derived CDR1 and CDR2 are MNHNS and SASEGT. CDR3 length: 15 residues. This CDR3 reads CASSELAGYQETQYF. The CDR3 DNA is TGTGCCAGCAGTGAGCTAGCGGGCTACCAAGAGACCCAGTACTTC.

This chain joins TRBV2 and TRBJ2-7; 10 bases are a match to TRBD1. This CDR3 is 15 amino acids long. Germline values: CDR1 SNHLY, CDR2 FYNNEI. V lost 7 bases and J lost 2; bases outside the gene matches: 8. In DNA, the CDR3 is TGTGCCAGCATCCCCCTGGGACAGGGGACCTACGAGCAGTACTTC. Protein: CASIPLGQGTYEQYF.

The table lists this clone with a count of one. The J gene is TRBJ2-3, the V gene TRBV28; tentatively, D is TRBD1 (5 bases). CDR3 size: 14 residues. With 6 bases removed from V and 0 bases from J, the gap between germline ends came to 10 bases. CDR1 and CDR2 (germline): MDHEN, SYDVKM. The CDR3 region has the DNA TGTGCCAGCAGCAGGACAAGTAGCACAGATACGCAGTATTTT. Translation: CASSRTSSTDTQYF.

The J gene is TRBJ2-5, the V gene TRBV15; 7 bases agree with TRBD2. The end of the DNA fits TRBJ2-7 better, so the J call may be wrong. Germline V lookup: CDR1 LNHNV, CDR2 YYDKDF (reference sequence). The CDR3 sequence is 16 residues long. The CDR3: CATSLKRREPPYEQYF. DNA for the CDR3: TGTGCCACCAGCCTGAAGCGGCGGGAGCCCCCCTACGAGCAGTACTTC.

The chain is built from TRBV29-1 and TRBJ1-4, with D possibly matching TRBD1 (5 bases). Germline V gene data show CDR1 as SQVTM and CDR2 as ANQGSEA. This CDR3 contains 16 residues. Trimming removed 6 bases from V and 1 base from J, with 18 bases in between. The CDR3 DNA reads as TGCAGCGTCACTACATGGGGGGAGCTAACTAATGAAAAACTGTTTTTT. Translation: CSVTTWGELTNEKLFF.

This clone has just one count. The rearrangement uses TRBV25-1 and TRBJ1-6; no firm D call. Trimming took off 7 bases at V and 7 bases at J, with 14 bases between the two ends. CDR1 MGHDK and CDR2 SYGVNS come from the germline V gene. CDR3 length: 14 amino acids. CDR3: CASKETRMNSPLHF. CDR3 nucleotide sequence: TGTGCCAGCAAGGAGACCCGGATGAATTCACCCCTCCACTTT.

V and J are TRBV7-9 and TRBJ1-1; D is uncertain. This CDR3 has 16 amino acids. Germline CDR1 reads SEHNR; CDR2 reads FQNEAQ (reference sequence). The germline V and J ends were trimmed by 6 bases and 3 bases, with 20 bases remaining between them. The CDR3 here is CASSFKVRDPDTEAFF. The CDR3 DNA reads as TGTGCCAGCAGTTTCAAAGTCCGGGATCCCGACACTGAAGCTTTCTTT.

The chain uses TRBV6-5 and TRBJ2-7, with no clear D. This CDR3 contains 14 residues. The V end was cut by 0 bases, the J end by 5 bases, with 11 bases between. Per germline, CDR1 MNHEY and CDR2 SVGAGI. The CDR3 sequence: CASSYSPQFNEQYF. The DNA for the CDR3 is TGTGCCAGCAGTTACTCGCCCCAGTTCAACGAGCAGTACTTC.

About this clone itself: One end of the junction varies from germline; a read error may be responsible. The rearrangement joins TRBV7-9 to TRBJ1-2; D not resolved. Germline loops: CDR1 SEHNR, CDR2 FQNEAQ (reference sequence). This CDR3 has 13 amino acids. The chain's CDR3 is CASSSQTNSGYTF. As DNA, the CDR3 is TGTGCCAGCAGCTCCCAGACTAACTCTGGCTACACCTTC.

About this clone: The same CDR3 can be traced to other DNA sequences in this sample. The chain combines TRBV5-1 with TRBJ1-1, with TRBD1 identical over 7 bases. Germline V CDR1 and CDR2: SGHRS, YFSETQ. Losses at the gene ends were 4 bases for V and 0 bases for J; bases not matched to a gene: 0. The CDR3 is made up of 13 amino acids. The chain's CDR3 is CASSGTVNTEAFF. The CDR3 nucleotides read TGCGCCAGCAGCGGGACAGTGAACACTGAAGCTTTCTTT.

This rearrangement joins TRBV9 to TRBJ1-1; 7 nucleotides align to TRBD1. Germline loops: CDR1 SGDLS, CDR2 YYNGEE. J lost 3 bases, V lost 1 base, and 6 bases had no gene match. CDR3 length: 15 residues. The CDR3 nucleotides read TGTGCCAGCAGCGTAAGAGGGACAGAACACACTGAAGCTTTCTTT. It encodes CASSVRGTEHTEAFF.

The chain is built from TRBV6-5 and TRBJ2-7; 8 bases match TRBD2. With V trimmed by 5 bases and J by 4 bases, 7 bases remained unmatched. This CDR3 has 14 residues. CDR1 is MNHEY and CDR2 is SVGAGI in the germline V gene. The chain's CDR3 is CASSETSGLYEQYF. In nucleotides, the CDR3 is TGTGCCAGCAGTGAAACTAGCGGACTTTACGAGCAGTACTTC.

This sequence joins TRBV19 and TRBJ1-6; possible D gene TRBD1, 5 bases. Germline V lookup: CDR1 LNHDA, CDR2 SQIVND (reference sequence). CDR3 length equals 15 residues. V lost 10 bases and J 0 bases, leaving 13 bases between the germline ends. The CDR3 is CATPWGGSYNSPLHF. The CDR3 region has the DNA TGTGCCACTCCGTGGGGGGGCTCCTATAATTCACCCCTCCACTTT.

The rearrangement uses TRBV30 and TRBJ2-3; TRBD2 matches 7 bases. V lost 2 bases, J lost 3 bases, and 14 bases stayed unmatched. The CDR3 contains 17 residues. Germline CDR1 is GTSNPN and CDR2 is SVGIG (reference sequence). The CDR3 DNA reads TGTGCCTGGAGTAACAGCTCGCGGGAGAAGGGGACAGATACGCAGTATTTT. Amino acid sequence: CAWSNSSREKGTDTQYF.

V and J are TRBV19 and TRBJ1-1; the match to TRBD1 covers 7 bases. The CDR3 covers 14 residues. Trimming cost V 3 bases and J 4 bases; bases outside gene matches: 5. CDR1 and CDR2 from the germline V gene are LNHDA and SQIVND (reference sequence). This chain's CDR3 is CASSILAGGTEAFF. CDR3 DNA: TGTGCCAGTAGTATTCTAGCAGGGGGCACTGAAGCTTTCTTT.

This rearrangement joins TRBV10-3 to TRBJ2-3, with 8 bases that match TRBD2. The CDR3 totals 16 residues. Germline V gives CDR1 ENHRY, CDR2 SYGVKD. V trimming: 7 bases; J trimming: 0 bases; junction bases outside the gene matches: 9. CDR3 in amino acids: CAINPGLGTSTDTQYF. The CDR3 DNA follows: TGTGCCATCAATCCGGGACTAGGCACTAGCACAGATACGCAGTATTTT.

V is TRBV2 and J is TRBJ2-1; tentatively, D is TRBD2 (6 bases). Trimming left V 7 bases short and J 0 bases short, with 16 bases between. Germline V gene lookup returns CDR1 SNHLY and CDR2 FYNNEI. This CDR3 spans 16 amino acids. In nucleotides, the CDR3 is TGTGCCAGCAAGTTATGGGGGGTCCGCTCCTACAATGAGCAGTTCTTC. Translating it yields CASKLWGVRSYNEQFF.

The chain carries TRBV20-1 and TRBJ2-2; D is unresolved. CDR1 DFQATT and CDR2 SNEGSKA come from the germline V gene (reference sequence). This CDR3 is built from 11 residues. V was cut by 7 bases and J by 4 bases, with 7 bases left in between. CDR3: CSVWLTGELFF. Here the CDR3 DNA reads TGCAGTGTTTGGCTCACCGGGGAGCTGTTTTTT.

V usage is TRBV5-1 and J usage is TRBJ2-1, with 9 nucleotides matching TRBD1. The J segment lost 6 bases and the V segment lost 0 bases, leaving 10 bases of the junction unmatched. The germline V gene has CDR1 SGHRS and CDR2 YFSETQ. This CDR3 is built from 17 residues. The CDR3 coding sequence is TGCGCCAGCAGCTTGGTTAAACCGGGACAGGGTGTCAATGAGCAGTTCTTC. This gives the protein CASSLVKPGQGVNEQFF. The full variable domain, in which reference TRBV5-1 and TRBJ2-1 provide the parts outside the CDR3, is KAGVTQTPRYLIKTRGQQVTLSCSPISGHRSVSWYQQTPGQGLQFLFEYFSETQRNKGNFPGRFSGRQFSNSRSEMNVSTLELGDSALYLCASSLVKPGQGVNEQFFGPGTRLTVL.

This clone has a single count. The chain combines TRBV29-1 with TRBJ2-1; a possible D gene is TRBD2 (6 bases). CDR3 size: 10 residues. Trimming shortened V by 3 bases and J by 15 bases, and 12 bases separated the two germline ends. Per the germline V gene, CDR1 is SQVTM and CDR2 is ANQGSEA. In DNA, the CDR3 is TGCAGCGTTGATCGGCGGGGTAGGTTCTTC. Amino acid sequence: CSVDRRGRFF.

The chain carries TRBV28 and TRBJ2-5; 13 nucleotides agree with TRBD2. CDR3 length: 16 residues. CDR1 is MDHEN, CDR2 SYDVKM, per germline. The junction had 5 bases not matched to a gene; V was cut back by 2 bases and J by 5 bases. CDR3: CASSLPTTSGRETQYF. The CDR3 DNA is TGTGCCAGCAGTTTACCCACGACTAGCGGGAGGGAGACCCAGTACTTC.

This chain connects TRBV5-1 to TRBJ2-7, with D unclear. Trimming took 0 bases from V and 1 from J, leaving 5 bases between them. Germline V gene sequence: CDR1 SGHRS, CDR2 YFSETQ. CDR3 length: 13 residues. Written as DNA, the CDR3 is TGCGCCAGCAGCTTGGCGTTGTCCTACGAGCAGTACTTC. Its protein product is CASSLALSYEQYF.

The CDR3 sequence: CASSLWAGNGYTF. CDR3 nucleotides: TGTGCCAGCAGTTTATGGGCAGGGAATGGCTACACCTTC. This chain uses TRBV27 with TRBJ1-2; a weak D match, TRBD1 (5 bases). Germline V lookup: CDR1 MNHEY, CDR2 SMNVEV (reference sequence). This CDR3 comprises 13 residues. V lost 1 base and J lost 6, with 9 bases in between.

This clone appeared once. J is TRBJ2-7 and V is TRBV30, with unresolved D. Germline values: CDR1 GTSNPN, CDR2 SVGIG (reference sequence). The CDR3 covers 12 residues. Trimming removed 4 bases at V and 2 bases at J, with 9 bases between. CDR3 coding DNA: TGTGCCTGGACCACAACCGCCTACGAGCAGTACTTC. Protein product: CAWTTTAYEQYF.

This clone was detected only once. This rearrangement joins TRBV4-2 to TRBJ2-7; D possibly corresponds to TRBD1 (5 bases). V lost 0 bases and J lost 1, with 7 bases in between. The CDR3 sequence is 14 residues long. Germline V gene lookup returns CDR1 LGHNA and CDR2 YNFKEQ. CDR3: CASSQDQGSYEQYF. The CDR3 DNA sequence: TGTGCCAGCAGCCAAGATCAGGGATCCTACGAGCAGTACTTC.

The gene calls are TRBV28 and TRBJ2-1; TRBD1 matches at 7 bases. V lost 5 bases to trimming and J lost 6 bases; unmatched junction nucleotides: 7. Germline CDR1 and CDR2: MDHEN and SYDVKM. CDR3 length equals 14 residues. CDR3 residues: CASSLRGIGNEQFF. The CDR3 DNA is TGTGCCAGCAGTCTCAGGGGGATCGGCAATGAGCAGTTCTTC. Full variable domain (missing parts from reference TRBV28 and TRBJ2-1): DVKVTQSSRYLVKRTGEKVFLECVQDMDHENMFWYRQDPGLGLRLIYFSYDVKMKEKGDIPEGYSVSREKKERFSLILESASTNQTSMYLCASSLRGIGNEQFFGPGTRLTVL.

The rearrangement links TRBV7-3 to TRBJ2-3; a possible D gene is TRBD2 (5 bases). Germline V gene sequence: CDR1 SGHTA, CDR2 FQGTGA. The CDR3 extends over 13 amino acids. Trimming removed 3 bases from V and 5 bases from J, with 9 bases in between. The CDR3 sequence: CASSLRALDTQYF. The DNA for the CDR3 is TGTGCCAGCAGCTTGCGGGCCCTAGATACGCAGTATTTT.

The sample holds one count of this clone. The V gene is TRBV27, the J gene TRBJ2-7; 9 positions agree with TRBD1. Trimming cost V 5 bases and J 6 bases; bases outside gene matches: 11. Germline lookup yields CDR1 MNHEY and CDR2 SMNVEV (reference sequence). CDR3 length: 15 residues. The CDR3 here is CASSPTTGTGSEQYF. The CDR3 nucleotides read TGTGCCAGCAGTCCAACCACCGGGACAGGGTCCGAGCAGTACTTC.